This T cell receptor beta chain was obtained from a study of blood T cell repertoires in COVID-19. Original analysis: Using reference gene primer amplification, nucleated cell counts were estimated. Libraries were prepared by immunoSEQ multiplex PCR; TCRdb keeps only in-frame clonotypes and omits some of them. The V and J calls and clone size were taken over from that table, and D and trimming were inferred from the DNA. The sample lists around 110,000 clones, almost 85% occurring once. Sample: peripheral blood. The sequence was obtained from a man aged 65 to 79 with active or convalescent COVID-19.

As DNA, the CDR3 is TGTGCCAGCAGCTTAGACAGGGGGCGCACCGGGGAGCTGTTTTTT. Translating gives CASSLDRGRTGELFF. The rearrangement links TRBV13 to TRBJ2-2, with TRBD1 matching 9 bases. Per the germline V gene, CDR1 is PRHDT and CDR2 is FYEKMQ (reference sequence). The CDR3 consists of 15 residues. Trimming at V came to 1 base and at J to 4 bases, leaving 1 base not matched to a gene.